This TCR beta chain was retrieved from a study of blood T cells in healthy people across ages. Germline V gives CDR1 SGHTA, CDR2 FQGNSA. The CDR3 is made up of 15 amino acids. V lost 1 base and J lost 2, with 9 bases in between. Combining a sample-barcoded 5' primer with a J-beta primer mix, a second PCR ran for about 6 to 12 cycles. TCRdb ran MiXCR on the 5' RACE reads and lists one entry per CDR3 protein. The data hold some 1.8 million distinct CDR3 sequences, with 39% observed a single time. Input material: blood. The chain couples TRBV7-2 to TRBJ1-5; D unresolved. This clonotype was obtained from a human donor in good health. The CDR3 region has the DNA TGTGCCAGCAGCTTAGATGGCAAAGGCAATCAGCCCCAGCATTTT. Translation gives CASSLDGKGNQPQHF.